This T cell receptor beta chain was identified in a study of beta chain features in type 1 diabetes. As for the study in general: The samples had 100 million to 140 million sorted cells examined in all. Study-wide results and limits: In the patient group, naive, central memory and Treg TCRB repertoires seemed more alike than in the healthy donor group. For Type 1 diabetes patients, all four CD4+ subsets carried TCRB CDR3s that were moderately but significantly shorter. VDJ junctions from type 1 diabetes patients carried fewer insertions and larger deletions.

V was pared by 4 bases and J by 1 base, with 10 bases between. CDR1 and CDR2 (germline): SGHVS, FNYEAQ. This CDR3 is built from 14 residues. The sequenced template was cDNA made from the entire isolated RNA. Here immunoSEQ multiplex PCR was the method, and the copy in TCRdb shows in-frame clones only, minus some. The data show 230,000 or so clones, 16% seen once. This clone was counted between two and nine times. Its antigen is unknown. The rearrangement uses TRBV7-6 and TRBJ1-2; no clear D. The specimen sequenced was naive CD4+ T cells from blood. The receptor comes from a man aged 30-40 years with type 1 diabetes. This CDR3 reads CASSWTTVNYGYTF. The DNA of the CDR3 is TGTGCCAGCAGCTGGACGACGGTTAACTATGGCTACACCTTC. Complete variable domain (other parts from reference TRBV7-6 and TRBJ1-2): GAGVSQSPRYKVTKRGQDVALRCDPISGHVSLYWYRQALGQGPEFLTYFNYEAQQDKSGLPNDRFSAERPEGSISTLTIQRTEQRDSAMYRCASSWTTVNYGYTFGSGTRLTVV.